This T cell receptor beta chain appears in the sequencing data of a study of tumor-infiltrating lymphocytes in primary liver carcinoma. General study results and limits: Paired tumor-adjacent and tumor-blood samples overlapped less than tumor region pairs did. Only about 8-25% of top clones were detected in each of the five tumor regions.

The CDR3 runs 18 residues. From germline, CDR1 is MNHNS and CDR2 SASEGT. A primer in the constant region served to generate TCR beta cDNA from about 480 ng of total RNA. Slightly modified ARM-PCR served as the procedure for the TCR beta libraries. These libraries came from three rounds of nested multiplex PCR. A C-beta reverse primer and TRBV1-TRBV30 forward primers served in each of the first two PCR rounds, at approximately 10 cycles apiece. TCRdb passed the multiplex PCR reads through MiXCR, listing each CDR3 protein once. The sample holds 100,000 or so distinct CDR3 sequences; approximately 82% are singletons and the top ten take 15% to 20%. For this clonotype: As yet, its antigen is unknown. The junction differs from germline at one of its ends, possibly a read error.

Co-extraction of both nucleic acids (RNA and DNA) used about 19-33 mg of unsorted bulk tissue. Surgery removed the patients' primary liver carcinoma. Collection of samples drew on five separate regions of each tumor. The sequencing sample was made of liver tumor tissue from sampling region 3. The sample's subset: tumor region T3, left-lateral pole. J is TRBJ2-1 and V is TRBV6-1; 11 nucleotides line up with TRBD2. The TCR originated in a man aged 35-49 years with primary liver carcinoma and hepatitis B virus infection. The CDR3 protein is CASSETPTSGTSYNEQFF. Written as DNA, the CDR3 is TGTGCCAGTAGTGAAACCCCGACTAGCGGGACCTCCTACAATGAGCAGTTCTTC.